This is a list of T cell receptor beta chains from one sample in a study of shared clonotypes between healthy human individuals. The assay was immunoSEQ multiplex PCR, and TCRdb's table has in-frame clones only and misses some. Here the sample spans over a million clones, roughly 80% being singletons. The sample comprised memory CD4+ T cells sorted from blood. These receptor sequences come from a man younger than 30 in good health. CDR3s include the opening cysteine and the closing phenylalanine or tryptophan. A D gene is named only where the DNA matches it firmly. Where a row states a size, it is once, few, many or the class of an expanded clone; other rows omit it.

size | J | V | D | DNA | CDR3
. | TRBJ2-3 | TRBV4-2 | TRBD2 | TGTGCCAGCAGCCAAGTGGAACTAGCGGGGGGGCAAACAGATACGCAGTATTTT | CASSQVELAGGQTDTQYF
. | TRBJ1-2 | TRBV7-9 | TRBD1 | TGTGCCAGCAGCTTTGACAGGGGAATCTATGGCTACACCTTC | CASSFDRGIYGYTF
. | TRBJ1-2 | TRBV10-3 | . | TGTGCCATCTCAGGTGATGTGGGGGCCACAGGCTATGGCTACACCTTC | CAISGDVGATGYGYTF
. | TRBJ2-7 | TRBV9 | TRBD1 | TGTGCCAGCAGCGTAGGACAGGGCCACTACGAGCAGTACTTC | CASSVGQGHYEQYF
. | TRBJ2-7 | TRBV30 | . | TGTGCCTGGAGGGCCCCGGCAGCCAATATGGCCTACGAGCAGTACTTC | CAWRAPAANMAYEQYF
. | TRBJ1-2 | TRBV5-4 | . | TGTGCCAGCAGCTTGGGGGGAAGCCCCCGCTGGGGCTACACCTTC | CASSLGGSPRWGYTF
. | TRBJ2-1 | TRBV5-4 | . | TGTGCCAGCAGCTTGGCCACCGGAGGCACCTACAATGAGCAGTTCTTC | CASSLATGGTYNEQFF
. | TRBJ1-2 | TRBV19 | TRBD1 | TGTGCCAGTAGTAGACAGGGGGCCAACTATGGCTACACCTTC | CASSRQGANYGYTF
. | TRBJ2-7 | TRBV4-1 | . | TGCGCCAGCAGCCAATCACCGCAGCCGTTCCCCCACGAGCAGTACTTC | CASSQSPQPFPHEQYF
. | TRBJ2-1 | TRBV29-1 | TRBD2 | TGCAGCGTTGCATTAACGGGACTAGCGGGTGGAGGTGAGCAGTTCTTC | CSVALTGLAGGGEQFF
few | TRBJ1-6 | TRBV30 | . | TGTGCCTGGACTAGGAGGGAGGATTCACCCCTCCACTTT | CAWTRREDSPLHF
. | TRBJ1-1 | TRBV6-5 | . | TGTGCCAGCAGTTACGAGAGGGGAACTGAAGCTTTCTTT | CASSYERGTEAFF
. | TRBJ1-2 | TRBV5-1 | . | TGCGCCAGCAGCTTGCGGGGGGCTTCATTCGCTAACTATGGCTACACCTTC | CASSLRGASFANYGYTF
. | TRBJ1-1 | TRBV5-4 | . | TGTGCCAGCAGCTTGGGTTTTGGTACAGGGAGGAGGGGTATGAACACTGAAGCTTTCTTT | CASSLGFGTGRRGMNTEAFF